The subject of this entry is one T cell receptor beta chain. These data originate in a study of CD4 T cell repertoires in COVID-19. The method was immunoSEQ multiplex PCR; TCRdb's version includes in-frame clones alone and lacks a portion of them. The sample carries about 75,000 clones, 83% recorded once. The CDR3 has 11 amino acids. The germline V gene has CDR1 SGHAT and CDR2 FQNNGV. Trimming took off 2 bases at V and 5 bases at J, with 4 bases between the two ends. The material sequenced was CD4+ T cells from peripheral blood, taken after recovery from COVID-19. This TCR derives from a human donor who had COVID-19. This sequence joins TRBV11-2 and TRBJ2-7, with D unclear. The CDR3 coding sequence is TGTGCCAGCAGCTTAATGGACGAGCAGTACTTC. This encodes CASSLMDEQYF.